Following are 5 T cell receptor beta chains from one sample sequenced in a study of T cell repertoires in cytomegalovirus infection (dated by TCRdb to 2018 to 2020). Sequencing was performed on an Illumina HiSeq 1500. TCRdb reworked the public reads: Q25 trimming with fastp, MiXCR clone assembly, productive beta chains retained. Rows merge per CDR3 protein into single entries with the most common DNA and genes. For this sample there are about 740,000 distinct CDR3 sequences; 35% to 40% appear just once. The ten largest make up around 3% of the sample. Sequencing was carried out using PBMCs. These receptor sequences come from a human donor in good health (CMV status not recorded). Some clones in this sample may be carry-over from other donors' samples.

This clonotype has more than one count but fewer than ten. V is TRBV12-3 or TRBV12-4 and J is TRBJ2-4; D gene ambiguous. Trimming cost V 2 bases and J 0 bases, with 8 bases left between them. The CDR3 totals 15 residues. CDR3 amino acids: CASSLSSQAKNIQYF. The CDR3 DNA follows: TGTGCCAGCAGTTTATCCTCTCAAGCCAAAAACATTCAGTACTTC.

This clonotype showed up just a few times. V gene TRBV11-2 combines with J gene TRBJ2-2, with 8 bases that match TRBD2. The CDR3 has 16 amino acids. The germline CDR1 and CDR2 sequences are SGHAT and FQNNGV. With 0 bases clipped from V and 5 bases from J, the junction kept 5 bases outside the gene matches. In nucleotides, the CDR3 is TGTGCCAGCAGCTTAGATAGGCGGGGGGCAACCGGGGAGCTGTTTTTT. This sequence encodes CASSLDRRGATGELFF. The full variable domain, its missing parts supplied by reference TRBV11-2 and TRBJ2-2, is EAGVAQSPRYKIIEKRQSVAFWCNPISGHATLYWYQQILGQGPKLLIQFQNNGVVDDSQLPKDRFSAERLKGVDSTLKIQPAKLEDSAVYLCASSLDRRGATGELFFGEGSRLTVL.

This clonotype was seen repeatedly, ten times or more. J is TRBJ1-1 and V is TRBV12-3 or TRBV12-4; TRBD1 is a possible D gene (5 bases). This CDR3 comprises 14 residues. Deletions cut 6 bases from V and 6 bases from J, with 17 bases between. The chain's CDR3 is CASSDKDISAEAFF. The CDR3 bases are TGTGCCAGCAGCGATAAGGACATCAGCGCTGAAGCTTTCTTT.

This clonotype was observed a handful of times. V and J are TRBV20-1 and TRBJ1-5, with D hard to call. CDR1 is DFQATT, CDR2 SNEGSKA, per germline (reference sequence). Trimming pared 3 bases from V and 4 bases from J, leaving 4 bases between. The CDR3 covers 11 residues. The CDR3 DNA reads TGCAGTGCTAGGAAAAATCAGCCCCAGCATTTT. Its translation is CSARKNQPQHF.

The table lists this clonotype with a few counts. The V call is TRBV6-5, the J call TRBJ2-3; 11 bases agree with TRBD2. The CDR3 consists of 16 residues. The germline V gene has CDR1 MNHEY and CDR2 SVGAGI. J was trimmed by 4 bases and V by 2 bases; bases with no gene match: 5. Written as DNA, the CDR3 is TGTGCCAGCAGTTACGGGATAGCGGGGGGGCCAGATACGCAGTATTTT. It translates to CASSYGIAGGPDTQYF.